The T cell receptor (beta chain) under discussion was sequenced for a study of neurological immune-mediated disorders (dated by TCRdb to the late 2010s). For the study in its entirety: Among the approximately 35 multiple sclerosis patients, relapsing-remitting MS was present in some 31 and secondary progressive MS was present in 3. The cohort included 60 to 75 subjects: roughly 15 with HAM/TSP, roughly 35 with multiple sclerosis, and 20 healthy controls. Alongside PBMC samples, the set of approximately 100 TCR-beta libraries contained longitudinal samples, technical triplicates, and paired CD4+ and CD8+ T-cell subsets that had been sorted. Peripheral blood TCR-beta repertoires from HTLV-I-associated myelopathy (HAM/TSP) patients, multiple sclerosis patients and healthy controls were compared by UMI-based sequencing.

cDNA synthesis used template-switch 5'RACE with a primer carrying a 10-nucleotide random unique molecular identifier tagging each TCR transcript. Every sequencing run yielded over 180 million TCR-beta sequences covering 15-18 subjects. The RNeasy kit was used to extract total RNA. The KAPA Real-time Library Amplification kit was used to amplify TCR-beta VDJ regions with primers targeting the TCR constant region and the 5'RACE anchor. A first PCR added sample indexes and Illumina adaptors, after which a second PCR increased the library yield. After Ampure bead purification, the TCR product of roughly 650 bp was size-selected on a 2% E-gel SizeSelection system. Before pooling, library quality was checked on a Bioanalyzer, concentration was measured with Qubit, and libraries were quantified with the Kapa Library Quantification kit. An Illumina HiSeq 2500 was used to sequence the libraries paired-end at 2 x 150 bp. To increase sequence diversity, about 25-31% phiX was spiked into each library pool. The paper's data handling went like this. The quality-filtered reads were processed with the UMI-based MiGEC pipeline, whose error correction step removed more than 90% of the raw TCR sequences. IMGT germline references were used for alignment of VDJ genes, and clonotypes were defined by a unique CDR3 amino acid sequence together with V-J genes. Clonal expansion, Shannon diversity and CDR3 relatedness (CalcPairwiseDistances, ClusterSamples) were evaluated with VDJtools, and phylogenetic trees were built with CLCbio workbench. Expanded clones were defined as having at least 8 unique UMIs, based on coefficient-of-variation modelling across technical triplicates. In TCRdb, the public reads were trimmed at Q25 with fastp and aligned with MiXCR, with productive beta chains retained. Each CDR3 protein appears once, grouped with its most common genes and DNA. The authors' filters were not applied to this entry. The sample table shows 55,000 to 75,000 distinct CDR3 sequences, and 2% to 3% are seen once. Clones ranked in the top ten supply approximately 3% of the sample.

The V end loses 2 bases and the J end loses 0 bases, and a stretch of 5 bases separates them. From cysteine to phenylalanine, the CDR3 is 14 amino acids long. The only DNA kept is the CDR3, 42 bases in frame from the first base. Per the germline V gene, SGHAT is the CDR1 and FQNNGV is the CDR2. The paper as a whole reports these results and caveats: No identical CDR3 amino acid sequences were found to be shared among expanded clones across subjects, suggesting that TCR-beta repertoires were private in all groups. TCR clonal expansion was highest in HAM/TSP patients and lowest in MS patients, with MS patients falling below even healthy controls. No association of the MS cluster with clinical or MRI features was observed, and the need for larger cohorts was stated by the authors. Repertoires from 18 of 34 MS patients were grouped by phylogenetic analysis into a cluster of related CDR3 sequences, suggesting a possible repertoire-level signature.

Libraries from unsorted PBMCs were made from 2 million PBMCs kept in RNAlater at -80 degrees C until RNA extraction. The multiple sclerosis patients were enrolled in a US clinical protocol that used magnetic resonance imaging to evaluate disease progression. Peripheral blood was subjected to Ficoll-Hypaque density gradient centrifugation to isolate PBMCs, which were then cryopreserved in liquid nitrogen. This clonotype was counted at least ten times. Its antigen specificity is not known. The sample holds no much larger clone one base away, and base qualities are not on file. Rearrangement joined TRBV11-2 to TRBJ1-3; the D segment cannot be called with confidence. This clonotype originated in a man aged 45-60 years with multiple sclerosis. Material for sequencing was PBMCs. The DNA is as follows: TGTGCCAGCAGCTTAAGGATCTCTGGAAACACCATATATTTT. This gives the protein CASSLRISGNTIYF.